This TCR beta chain was obtained from a study of identical twins. Germline V CDR1 and CDR2: WSHSY, SAAADI. The CDR3 sequence is 16 residues long. The ends were cut back, 6 bases at V and 0 bases at J, with 15 bases in the middle. MiXCR, applied by TCRdb to the 5' RACE reads, yields one record per CDR3 protein. The profile covers over 550,000 distinct CDR3 sequences, with roughly 6.6% appearing a single time and 1.6% taken by the ten largest. Study outcomes and limitations: Twins shared out-of-frame alpha sequences with excess low generation probability. The study reached conclusions through statistical analysis that was cross-sectional, not following the same donors. Invariant MAIT and iNKT cells could partly confound zero-insertion analyses. The study found that models underestimated out-of-frame TCR alpha sharing in monozygotic twins.

This clonotype occurred many times. The antigen remains unidentified. The data also belong to a second study, concerning yellow fever vaccine responses in identical twins.

The sequence came from a young woman in good health. The chain links TRBV10-2 to TRBJ2-1, with a tentative D call TRBD2 (5 bases). Sequenced material: PBMCs. The CDR3 sequence is CASSDYAGRSYNEQFF. The CDR3 DNA reads as TGCGCCAGCAGCGACTATGCGGGTCGCTCCTACAATGAGCAGTTCTTC.